The clone carrying this T cell receptor (beta chain) was seen at least ten times. Its antigen remains unidentified. The entry originates in a study of T cell repertoires in cytomegalovirus infection. Across the study: Public TCR beta signatures indicated both CMV infection and matching HLA type.

Study-level findings and limits: Cumulated frequencies of public TCR beta families served to identify carriers of CMV plus the relevant HLA. CMV-specific HLA-C-restricted TCR beta clonotypes dominated the ex vivo response.

This CDR3 region has 16 residues. V was cut by 7 bases and J by 0 bases, with 16 bases left in between. Germline-derived CDR1 and CDR2 are LGHNT and FRNRAP. TCRdb re-analysed the reads in MiXCR, keeping a single row per CDR3 protein. The repertoire holds about 400,000 distinct CDR3 sequences, with 18% as singletons. Input material: PBMCs. The source is a human donor in good health (CMV status not recorded). Some clones in this sample may be carry-over from other donors' samples. The rearrangement uses TRBV12-5 and TRBJ2-1; D is undetermined. Here the CDR3 reads CASAPKTQSSYNEQFF. The CDR3 DNA is TGTGCTAGTGCTCCCAAAACGCAAAGCTCCTACAATGAGCAGTTCTTC.